Sequencing of this T cell receptor (beta chain) was carried out in a study of blood T cell repertoires in COVID-19. Study-level background: Whether acute or convalescent, the COVID-19 samples came from the United States, Italy and Spain. PBMCs, B-cell-depleted T cells, or T cells provided the cDNA or gDNA that made up the material.

Per the original methods: Amplification of reference gene primers was used by the study to estimate nucleated cell counts. Sequenced by immunoSEQ multiplex PCR; TCRdb stores in-frame clones only, minus some. For V, J and clone size, that table is used; D and trimming come from the DNA. The table lists about 68,000 clones, 70% to 90% of them singletons. Germline assignment: CDR1 MGHRA and CDR2 YSYEKL. V shed 1 base and J shed 1 base, with 11 bases lying between them. The CDR3 extends over 16 amino acids. Sequencing was done on a sample of peripheral blood. This rearrangement joins TRBV4-1 to TRBJ2-1; D is perhaps TRBD2 (5 bases). The clonotype was recovered from a man in his thirties or forties with acute or convalescent COVID-19. The CDR3 sequence is CASSQVGRGSYNEQFF. For the CDR3, the DNA is TGCGCCAGCAGCCAAGTTGGTAGAGGGTCCTACAATGAGCAGTTCTTC.